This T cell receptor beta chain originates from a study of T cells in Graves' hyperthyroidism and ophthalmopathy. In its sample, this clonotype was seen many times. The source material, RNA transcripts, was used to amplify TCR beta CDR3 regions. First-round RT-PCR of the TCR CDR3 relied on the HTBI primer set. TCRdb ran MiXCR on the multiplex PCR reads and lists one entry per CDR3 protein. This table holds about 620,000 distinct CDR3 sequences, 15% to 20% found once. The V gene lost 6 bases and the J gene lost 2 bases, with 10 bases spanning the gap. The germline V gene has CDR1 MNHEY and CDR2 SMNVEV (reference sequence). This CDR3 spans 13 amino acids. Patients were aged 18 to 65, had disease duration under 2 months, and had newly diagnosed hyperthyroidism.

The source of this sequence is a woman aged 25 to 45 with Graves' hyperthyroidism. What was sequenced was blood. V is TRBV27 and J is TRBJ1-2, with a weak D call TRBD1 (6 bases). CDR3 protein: CASRPQGNYGYTF. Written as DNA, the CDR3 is TGTGCCAGCAGGCCTCAGGGGAACTATGGCTACACCTTC.